This T cell receptor beta chain was sequenced for a study of tumor-infiltrating lymphocytes in glioblastoma multiforme. Study-level results: Just one glioblastoma patient contributed to the TCR-mutation comparison. The T cells in this sample were not sorted into functional subsets.

This CDR3 has 16 residues. CDR1 and CDR2 (germline): SGHDT, YYEEEE. Three nested ARM-PCR rounds with V-beta and C-beta primers built TCRB libraries. No unique molecular identifiers were described for these TCRB libraries. TCRdb redid the calling of the multiplex PCR reads with MiXCR, one entry per CDR3 protein. This table holds tens of thousands of distinct CDR3 sequences, approximately 66% found once. Remarks on this clonotype: The antigen remains unidentified. A read error may be the cause here, since a much bigger clone is one base away.

The sequence came from a male donor with glioblastoma. Sequencing used brain tumor tissue. The genes are TRBV5-6 and TRBJ2-5, with 10 bases matching TRBD2. The CDR3 nucleotides read TGTGCCAGCAGCCCTTCAAGCGGGAGGGTACAAGAGACCCAGCACTTC. It codes for CASSPSSGRVQETQHF.